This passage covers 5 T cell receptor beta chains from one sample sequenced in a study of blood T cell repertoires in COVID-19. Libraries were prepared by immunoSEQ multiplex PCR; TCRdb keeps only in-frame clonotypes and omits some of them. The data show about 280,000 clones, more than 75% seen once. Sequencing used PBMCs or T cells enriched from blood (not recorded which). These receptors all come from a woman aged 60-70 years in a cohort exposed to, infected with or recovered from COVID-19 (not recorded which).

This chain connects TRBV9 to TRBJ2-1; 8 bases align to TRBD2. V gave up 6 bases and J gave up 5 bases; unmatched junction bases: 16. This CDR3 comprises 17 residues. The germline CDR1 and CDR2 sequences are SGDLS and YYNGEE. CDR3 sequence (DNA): TGTGCCAGCACCCCTCACTTAGCGGGACACGGGAACAATGAGCAGTTCTTC. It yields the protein CASTPHLAGHGNNEQFF.

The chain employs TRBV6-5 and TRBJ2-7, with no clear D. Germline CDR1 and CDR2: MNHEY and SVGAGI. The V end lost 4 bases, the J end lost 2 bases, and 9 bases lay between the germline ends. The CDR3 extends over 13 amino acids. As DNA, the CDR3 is TGTGCCAGCAGTTCCGGGTTAACCTACGAGCAGTACTTC. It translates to CASSSGLTYEQYF.

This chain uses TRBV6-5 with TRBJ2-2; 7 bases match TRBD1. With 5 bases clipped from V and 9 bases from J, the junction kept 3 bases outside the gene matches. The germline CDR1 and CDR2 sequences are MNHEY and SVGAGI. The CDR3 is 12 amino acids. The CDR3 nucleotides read TGTGCCAGCAGTAGACAGGGCCGGGAGCTGTTTTTT. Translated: CASSRQGRELFF.

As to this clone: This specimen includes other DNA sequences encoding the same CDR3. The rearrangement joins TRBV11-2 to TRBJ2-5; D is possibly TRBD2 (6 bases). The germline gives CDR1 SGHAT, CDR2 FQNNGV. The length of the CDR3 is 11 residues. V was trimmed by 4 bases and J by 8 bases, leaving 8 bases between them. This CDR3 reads CASSSGETQYF. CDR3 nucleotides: TGTGCCAGCAGCTCGGGGGAAACCCAGTACTTC.

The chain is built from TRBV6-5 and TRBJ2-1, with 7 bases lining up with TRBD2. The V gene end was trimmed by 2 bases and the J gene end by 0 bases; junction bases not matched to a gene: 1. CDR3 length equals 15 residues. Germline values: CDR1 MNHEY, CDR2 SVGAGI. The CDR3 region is CASSYGGSSYNEQFF. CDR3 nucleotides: TGTGCCAGCAGTTACGGCGGGAGCTCCTACAATGAGCAGTTCTTC.